This T cell receptor beta chain was sequenced for a study of T cell repertoires in cytomegalovirus infection. TCRdb re-analysed the reads in MiXCR, keeping a single row per CDR3 protein. The sample lists about 770,000 distinct CDR3 sequences, 25% to 35% seen once, with around 13% in the top ten. This clonotype was detected many times. Its matching antigen is unknown. V lost 5 bases and J 2 bases, leaving 13 bases between the germline ends. The CDR3 is made up of 14 amino acids. The germline gives CDR1 SGHVS, CDR2 FNYEAQ. The sequencing here drew on cultured CD8+ T cells from PBMCs, taken from culture after CMV antigen stimulation. The chain has TRBV7-6 and TRBJ2-7; unclear D gene. This TCR was recovered from a human donor in good health (CMV status not recorded). Some clones in this sample may be carry-over from other donors' samples. This chain's CDR3 is CASSPPRYPYEQYF. The CDR3 DNA sequence: TGTGCCAGCAGCCCCCCGAGGTACCCCTACGAGCAGTACTTC.